Here is one TCR beta chain with its context. This entry comes from a study of blood T cell repertoires in COVID-19. Germline-derived CDR1 and CDR2 are PRHDT and FYEKMQ (reference sequence). The CDR3 contains 16 residues. Trimming removed 7 bases from V and 2 bases from J; junction bases left unmatched: 13. TCRdb's copy holds only in-frame clones and misses some; the assay was immunoSEQ multiplex PCR. The data show some 300,000 clones, 70% to 90% seen once. The rearrangement joins TRBV13 to TRBJ2-5; 7 positions match TRBD2. The TCR sequence derives from a woman aged 50 to 65 with COVID-19, enrolled during active disease. Material: peripheral blood. The chain's CDR3 is CASTPRGLAVQETQYF. The DNA for the CDR3 is TGTGCCAGCACCCCTCGGGGTCTAGCGGTTCAAGAGACCCAGTACTTC.